The next 10 T cell receptor beta chains were all read from a single sample in a study of blood T cell repertoires in COVID-19. TCRdb's table, derived via immunoSEQ multiplex PCR, lists solely in-frame clones and lacks some. The sample consists of about 52,000 clones, 82% of them appearing once. Sample: peripheral blood. The receptors were sampled from a man older than 75 with COVID-19, enrolled during active disease.

The gene calls are TRBV19 and TRBJ2-4; a weak D match, TRBD2 (5 bases). The CDR3 is 16 residues long. CDR1 and CDR2 (germline): LNHDA, SQIVND (reference sequence). V lost 2 bases and J lost 5, with 16 bases in between. The CDR3 loop reads CASSILGGRPENIQYF. The CDR3 coding sequence is TGTGCCAGTAGTATATTGGGCGGGCGCCCAGAAAACATTCAGTACTTC.

This clone was counted once. The J gene is TRBJ1-5, the V gene TRBV2; 7 nucleotides match TRBD1. The CDR3 loop spans 15 amino acids. Unmatched junction bases numbered 7, after V lost 6 bases and J lost 2 bases. The germline V gene has CDR1 SNHLY and CDR2 FYNNEI. The CDR3 DNA follows: TGTGCCAGCAGGATTCGGGACAGCCGCAATCAGCCCCAGCATTTT. Translation gives CASRIRDSRNQPQHF.

The chain couples TRBV19 to TRBJ1-4; TRBD1 matches 10 bases. The J segment lost 3 bases and the V segment lost 6 bases, leaving 4 bases of the junction unmatched. The CDR3 is 15 residues long. The germline V gene encodes CDR1 LNHDA and CDR2 SQIVND (reference sequence). The CDR3 here is CASRFGTGANEKLFF. The CDR3 DNA reads TGTGCCAGTAGATTCGGGACAGGGGCTAATGAAAAACTGTTTTTT.

V and J are TRBV27 and TRBJ2-1, with TRBD1 identical over 10 bases. In germline, CDR1 is MNHEY, CDR2 SMNVEV (reference sequence). V gave up 8 bases and J gave up 7 bases; unmatched junction bases: 14. This CDR3 comprises 16 residues. The CDR3 loop reads CASFRWGQGRGNEQFF. CDR3 DNA: TGTGCCAGCTTTCGGTGGGGACAGGGGAGAGGTAATGAGCAGTTCTTC.

The chain uses TRBV11-2 and TRBJ2-1; TRBD1 aligns across 9 bases. V lost 1 base, J lost 7 bases, and 2 bases stayed unmatched. The CDR3 has 14 amino acids. CDR1 is SGHAT and CDR2 is FQNNGV in the germline V gene. The CDR3 DNA is TGTGCCAGCAGCTTAGGGACAGGGGAAAATGAGCAGTTCTTC. Protein sequence: CASSLGTGENEQFF.

V and J are TRBV4-1 and TRBJ2-3, with TRBD2 as a possible D gene (6 bases). The CDR3 is made up of 17 amino acids. Looked up from germline, CDR1 is MGHRA and CDR2 is YSYEKL. V lost 0 bases, J lost 2 bases, and 15 bases lay in between. DNA for the CDR3: TGCGCCAGCAGCCAAGATGGCCCTTCGGGAGTCACAGATACGCAGTATTTT. Residues: CASSQDGPSGVTDTQYF.

In its sample, this clone was seen once. The chain links TRBV27 to TRBJ2-3; TRBD1 matches at 7 bases. Germline CDR1 reads MNHEY; CDR2 reads SMNVEV (reference sequence). V lost 3 bases to trimming and J lost 1 base; unmatched junction nucleotides: 10. The CDR3 consists of 17 residues. The CDR3 DNA follows: TGTGCCAGCAGTTTTTCAACTCGACAGGGACGCACAGATACGCAGTATTTT. Its translation: CASSFSTRQGRTDTQYF.

The table lists this clone with a few counts. The chain uses TRBV11-2 and TRBJ1-3, with D unclear. V dropped 0 bases and J dropped 4 bases, with 10 bases sitting between them. The CDR3 is 15 residues long. CDR1 is SGHAT and CDR2 is FQNNGV in the germline V gene. Here the CDR3 reads CASSLEGLLGNTIYF. The CDR3, as DNA: TGTGCCAGCAGCTTAGAGGGCTTACTGGGAAACACCATATATTTT.

The V gene is TRBV15, the J gene TRBJ1-4, with D possibly matching TRBD1 (5 bases). The CDR3 length is 17 residues. Looked up from germline, CDR1 is LNHNV and CDR2 is YYDKDF (reference sequence). V was clipped by 0 bases and J by 0 bases, with 11 bases between them. CDR3 sequence (DNA): TGTGCCACCAGCAGAGATGGGGGGTTCCCAACTAATGAAAAACTGTTTTTT. This sequence encodes CATSRDGGFPTNEKLFF.

The rearrangement joins TRBV9 to TRBJ2-7, with 10 bases fitting TRBD2. V was clipped by 0 bases and J by 2 bases; unmatched bases: 8. Germline V gene sequence: CDR1 SGDLS, CDR2 YYNGEE. This CDR3 has 17 amino acids. CDR3 loop: CASSVVASGGSAYEQYF. For the CDR3, the DNA is TGTGCCAGCAGCGTAGTGGCTAGCGGGGGTTCCGCCTACGAGCAGTACTTC.